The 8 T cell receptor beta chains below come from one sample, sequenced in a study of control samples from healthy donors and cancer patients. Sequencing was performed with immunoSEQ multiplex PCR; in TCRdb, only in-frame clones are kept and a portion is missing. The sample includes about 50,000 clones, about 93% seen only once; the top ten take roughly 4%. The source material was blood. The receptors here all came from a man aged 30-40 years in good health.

CDR3 coding DNA: TGTGCCCGCCGTGAAGCGGCGGGGGGGGACACCGGGGAGCTGTTTTTT. The encoded protein is CARREAAGGDTGELFF. The chain uses TRBV2 and TRBJ2-2; 9 bases are shared with TRBD2. The V and J ends lost 11 bases and 3 bases, in that order; junction bases with no gene match: 13. This CDR3 has 16 amino acids. Germline V gene data show CDR1 as SNHLY and CDR2 as FYNNEI.

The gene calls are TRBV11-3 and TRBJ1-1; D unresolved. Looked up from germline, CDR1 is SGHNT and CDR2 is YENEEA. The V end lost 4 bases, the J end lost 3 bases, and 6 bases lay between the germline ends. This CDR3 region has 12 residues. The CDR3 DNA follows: TGTGCCAGCAGCTCCCCAGACACTGAAGCTTTCTTT. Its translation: CASSSPDTEAFF.

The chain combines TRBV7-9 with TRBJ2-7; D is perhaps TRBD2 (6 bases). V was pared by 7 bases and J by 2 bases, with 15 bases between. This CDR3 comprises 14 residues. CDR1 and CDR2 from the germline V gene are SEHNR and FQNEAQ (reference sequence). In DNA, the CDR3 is TGTGCCAGCACGAGCGGGCCGAACCCCTACGAGCAGTACTTC. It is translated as CASTSGPNPYEQYF.

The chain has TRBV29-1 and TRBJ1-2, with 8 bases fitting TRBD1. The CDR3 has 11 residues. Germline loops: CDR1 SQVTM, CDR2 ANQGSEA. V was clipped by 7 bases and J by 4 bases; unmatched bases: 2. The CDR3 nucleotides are TGCAGCGGGACAGGGACCTATGGCTACACCTTC. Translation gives CSGTGTYGYTF.

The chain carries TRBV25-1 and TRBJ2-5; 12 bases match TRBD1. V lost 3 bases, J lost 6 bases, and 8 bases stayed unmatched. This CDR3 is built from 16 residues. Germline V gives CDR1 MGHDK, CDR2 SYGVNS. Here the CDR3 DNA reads TGTGCCAGCAGTGATCTAGGGACAGGGGGCGAAAAGACCCAGTACTTC. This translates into CASSDLGTGGEKTQYF.

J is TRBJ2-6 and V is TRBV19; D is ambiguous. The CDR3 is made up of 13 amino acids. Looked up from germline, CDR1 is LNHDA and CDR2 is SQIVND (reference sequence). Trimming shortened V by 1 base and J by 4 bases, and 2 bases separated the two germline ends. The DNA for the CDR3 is TGTGCCAGTAGTATAGTGGGGGCCAACGTCCTGACTTTC. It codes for CASSIVGANVLTF.

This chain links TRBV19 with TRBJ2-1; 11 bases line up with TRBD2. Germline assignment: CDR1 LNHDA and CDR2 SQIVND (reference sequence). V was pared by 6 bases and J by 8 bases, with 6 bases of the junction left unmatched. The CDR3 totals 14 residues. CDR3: CASRVAGGRDEQFF. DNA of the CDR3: TGTGCCAGTAGAGTAGCGGGAGGGCGCGATGAGCAGTTCTTC.

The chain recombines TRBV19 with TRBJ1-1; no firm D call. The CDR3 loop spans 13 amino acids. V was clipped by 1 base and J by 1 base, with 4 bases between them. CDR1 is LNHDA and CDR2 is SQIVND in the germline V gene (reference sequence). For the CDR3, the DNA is TGTGCCAGTAGTATAGCCACGAACACTGAAGCTTTCTTT. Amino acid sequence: CASSIATNTEAFF.